This TCR beta chain was sequenced for a study of blood T cell repertoires in COVID-19 (TCRdb year 2020). Study-level background: Collaborator samples came from the United States, Italy and Spain and covered acute and convalescent phases of COVID-19. The prospective study material was composed of cDNA or gDNA derived from T cells, B-cell-depleted T cells, or PBMCs. Subjects who had been exposed to COVID-19, were actively infected with it, or had recovered from it provided the deeply sampled blood TCRbeta repertoires that made up the dataset. A freely available public database, intended as a resource for researchers studying the immune response to SARS-CoV-2, is where the repertoires were released. Samples came from the ongoing ImmuneRACE study (first 160 participants) plus 1,254 subjects from 6 global collaborators. The sample metadata nearly always contained a de-identified subject ID, COVID-19 status, age in years and sex. HLA class I and class II types, where available, came from metadata supplied by the sample provider rather than from assay-based typing. The study at large found these results: The quantity of clinical and demographic metadata differed by source and by participant and was supplied without curation.

The immunoSEQ Assay, a bias-controlled multiplex PCR, was used to amplify TCRbeta CDR3 regions from genomic DNA. On the authors' methods: Within the assay, amplification of reference gene primers was used to estimate how many nucleated cells each sample contained. To quantify the absolute abundance of each unique TCRbeta CDR3 rearrangement, sequence reads were collapsed and filtered. For each sample, productive Simpson clonality was calculated by taking the square root of Simpson's diversity index across productive rearrangements. TCRdb took over this immuneACCESS table, retaining in-frame rearrangements with V and J assigned. Such tables are incomplete; in checked studies, under half of the missing clones stem from an unresolved V gene, and the remainder is unexplained. Clonal size and the V and J genes are those of that table, whereas D and trimming came from the DNA. Across this sample there are some 100,000 clones, with approximately 91% seen only once. The ten biggest clones cover approximately 3.1% of the sample.

As concerns this clone: It lacks a known antigen. The sample holds no much larger clone one base away, and base qualities are not on file.

The collaborating institutions used their own protocols to collect whole blood in K2EDTA tubes. For TCRbeta analysis, collaborators shipped samples as frozen whole blood, isolated PBMCs, or DNA extracted from either of those sample types. Taken from the germline V gene (reference sequence), the CDR1 and CDR2 loops are WNHNN and SYGVQD. Unmatched junction bases come to 6, with V trimmed by 0 bases and J by 2 bases. Counted from cysteine to phenylalanine, this CDR3 has 16 amino acids. Just the 48-base CDR3 DNA is kept, in frame starting at base 1. The sample consisted of peripheral blood. The TCR sequence derives from a woman between 65 and 79 years old with acute or convalescent COVID-19. The chain joins TRBV10-1 to TRBJ2-5; 7 nucleotides in the junction match TRBD2. CDR3 reads: CASSESLGGTQETQYF. Here is the DNA: TGCGCCAGCAGTGAGTCTTTGGGGGGGACTCAAGAGACCCAGTACTTC.